This is a list of T cell receptor beta chains from one sample in a study of blood T cell repertoires in COVID-19. The table came from immunoSEQ multiplex PCR; TCRdb's copy has only in-frame clones and leaves some out. The sample records some 240,000 clones, roughly four fifths being singletons. Sequencing was carried out using PBMCs or T cells enriched from blood (not recorded which). These receptors were obtained from a man aged 25 to 45 with acute COVID-19. The CDR3 runs from the conserved cysteine through the conserved F or W. Each record gives: clone size, V gene, J gene, D gene, CDR3 protein, CDR3 DNA. A D gene is named only where the DNA matches it firmly. Expanded clones are given a class, and other clones once, few, many or no size at all.

-	TRBV7-2	TRBJ2-5	-	CASSLDDLKETQYF	TGTGCCAGCAGCTTAGATGACTTGAAAGAGACCCAGTACTTC
-	TRBV6-5	TRBJ1-1	-	CASNAEGRGAEAFF	TGTGCCAGCAATGCGGAAGGGCGGGGGGCTGAAGCTTTCTTT
-	TRBV27	TRBJ1-6	TRBD1	CASSLPGQGPLSFSYNSPLHF	TGTGCCAGCAGCCTTCCGGGACAGGGCCCTCTTTCCTTCTCCTATAATTCACCCCTCCACTTT
-	TRBV5-1	TRBJ2-5	-	CASSLYTREETQYF	TGCGCCAGCAGCTTGTATACCCGGGAAGAGACCCAGTACTTC
-	TRBV4-3	TRBJ1-2	-	CASSQLVAGAYGYTF	TGCGCCAGCAGCCAGCTCGTGGCAGGGGCCTATGGCTACACCTTC
-	TRBV28	TRBJ1-6	TRBD1	CASSPTGDSPLHF	TGTGCCAGCAGTCCCACAGGGGATTCACCCCTCCACTTT
-	TRBV3-1/TRBV3-2	TRBJ2-1	TRBD2	CASSQGGLEQFF	TGTGCCAGCAGCCAAGGGGGACTAGAGCAGTTCTTC
-	TRBV7-8	TRBJ1-2	-	CASSLGGRLEKYGYTF	TGTGCCAGCAGCTTAGGGGGGCGTCTAGAGAAGTATGGCTACACCTTC
-	TRBV19	TRBJ2-1	TRBD2	CASGTSGRAENEQFF	TGTGCCAGCGGGACTAGCGGGAGGGCCGAGAATGAGCAGTTCTTC
-	TRBV5-6	TRBJ1-1	-	CASSMAGTSMNTEAFF	TGTGCCAGCAGCATGGCCGGGACATCTATGAACACTGAAGCTTTCTTT
-	TRBV12-3/TRBV12-4	TRBJ1-3	-	CASSLIQGDTIYF	TGTGCCAGCAGTTTAATACAGGGAGACACCATATATTTT
-	TRBV5-1	TRBJ1-1	-	CASSYDWGRLNTEAFF	TGCGCCAGCAGCTACGACTGGGGGAGGCTGAACACTGAAGCTTTCTTT
-	TRBV28	TRBJ2-6	TRBD2	CASSLLAGGPSGANVLTF	TGTGCCAGCAGTTTATTAGCGGGGGGCCCCTCTGGGGCCAACGTCCTGACTTTC
few	TRBV2	TRBJ1-6	-	CASSEQGMGSPLHF	TGTGCCAGCAGTGAACAGGGAATGGGGTCACCCCTCCACTTT
-	TRBV28	TRBJ1-5	TRBD1	CASSLDRGQGNQPQHF	TGTGCCAGCAGTCTGGACAGGGGGCAAGGCAATCAGCCCCAGCATTTT
-	TRBV9	TRBJ2-3	TRBD2	CASSRLAGDTDTQYF	TGTGCCAGCAGCCGACTAGCGGGAGACACAGATACGCAGTATTTT
few	TRBV14	TRBJ2-1	TRBD2	CASSHWTSGSRNEQFF	TGTGCCAGCAGCCACTGGACTAGCGGGAGTAGGAATGAGCAGTTCTTC
-	TRBV3-1/TRBV3-2	TRBJ2-6	-	CASSQDVRSSGANVLTF	TGTGCCAGCAGCCAAGATGTTAGAAGCTCTGGGGCCAACGTCCTGACTTTC
once	TRBV30	TRBJ2-3	TRBD2	CAWSVLAGGPRDTQYF	TGTGCCTGGAGTGTACTAGCGGGAGGGCCACGGGATACGCAGTATTTT
-	TRBV5-1	TRBJ1-4	TRBD1	CASSWGDRDNEKLFF	TGCGCCAGCAGCTGGGGGGACAGGGATAATGAAAAACTGTTTTTT
-	TRBV5-6	TRBJ1-3	-	CASSPRWNLSGNTIYF	TGTGCCAGCAGCCCCAGGTGGAATCTCTCTGGAAACACCATATATTTT
few	TRBV19	TRBJ1-1	TRBD1	CASSEQGGTEAFF	TGTGCCAGTAGCGAACAGGGGGGCACTGAAGCTTTCTTT
-	TRBV15	TRBJ2-4	-	CATSSGGHIQYF	TGTGCCACCAGCAGTGGAGGGCACATTCAGTACTTC
-	TRBV7-9	TRBJ2-1	-	CASSWAREQFF	TGTGCCAGCAGCTGGGCGCGTGAGCAGTTCTTC
-	TRBV11-3	TRBJ2-5	-	CASSLDLAGGQTQYF	TGTGCCAGCAGCTTAGATCTGGCGGGTGGACAGACCCAGTACTTC
once	TRBV3-1/TRBV3-2	TRBJ1-6	-	CASSPLGGSPLHF	TGTGCCAGCAGCCCCTTAGGGGGTTCACCCCTCCACTTT
-	TRBV2	TRBJ1-6	TRBD1	CASSALGTGGWSPLHF	TGTGCCAGCAGCGCTCTAGGGACAGGGGGTTGGTCACCCCTCCACTTT
-	TRBV7-2	TRBJ2-3	TRBD1	CASSSPGQGADTQYF	TGTGCCAGCAGCTCACCGGGACAGGGCGCAGATACGCAGTATTTT
-	TRBV5-4	TRBJ2-3	TRBD2	CASSLSGKITDTQYF	TGTGCCAGCAGCCTTAGCGGGAAAATCACAGATACGCAGTATTTT
-	TRBV19	TRBJ1-2	TRBD1	CASSPRTGGEYGYTF	TGTGCCAGTAGTCCTAGGACAGGGGGCGAATATGGCTACACCTTC
-	TRBV9	TRBJ2-1	-	CASSVSSIQDNEQFF	TGTGCCAGCAGCGTAAGCTCGATCCAAGACAATGAGCAGTTCTTC
-	TRBV27	TRBJ2-5	-	CASSGGLGETQYF	TGTGCCAGCAGTGGAGGCCTAGGGGAGACCCAGTACTTC
-	TRBV30	TRBJ1-2	-	CAWTGGFDYGYTF	TGTGCCTGGACGGGAGGGTTTGACTATGGCTACACCTTC
-	TRBV6-1	TRBJ1-1	-	CASSDGRRGTEAFF	TGTGCCAGCAGTGATGGACGGAGGGGAACTGAAGCTTTCTTT
-	TRBV28	TRBJ2-2	-	CASTPGGQDGELFF	TGTGCCAGCACCCCCGGGGGGCAGGACGGGGAGCTGTTTTTT
-	TRBV5-1	TRBJ1-1	TRBD1	CASSRLGRGQGMNTEAFF	TGCGCCAGCAGCCGGCTGGGCAGGGGGCAGGGCATGAACACTGAAGCTTTCTTT
-	TRBV7-9	TRBJ2-1	-	CASSPQRASNEQFF	TGTGCCAGCAGCCCACAGCGGGCGAGCAATGAGCAGTTCTTC
-	TRBV12-3/TRBV12-4	TRBJ2-1	-	CASRPRTNEQFF	TGTGCCAGCAGACCTAGGACTAACGAGCAGTTCTTC
-	TRBV14	TRBJ1-1	-	CASSQGAGLNAEAFF	TGTGCCAGCAGCCAAGGAGCAGGACTGAACGCTGAAGCTTTCTTT
-	TRBV11-3	TRBJ2-2	-	CASSSQGGRTGELFF	TGTGCCAGCAGCTCCCAGGGGGGCAGGACCGGGGAGCTGTTTTTT
-	TRBV5-1	TRBJ2-5	-	CASSSQGYGETQYF	TGTGCCAGCAGCTCCCAGGGGTACGGGGAGACCCAGTACTTC
many	TRBV6-5	TRBJ1-1	-	CASSYSGSHTEAFF	TGTGCCAGCAGTTACTCCGGGAGCCACACTGAAGCTTTCTTT
-	TRBV7-3	TRBJ2-3	-	CASSSRTEGRGDTQYF	TGTGCCAGCAGCTCTAGAACCGAGGGCCGAGGAGATACGCAGTATTTT
-	TRBV6-5	TRBJ1-5	-	CASSHKVGRGQPQHF	TGTGCCAGCAGCCACAAGGTGGGGCGCGGTCAGCCCCAGCATTTT
-	TRBV5-6	TRBJ1-5	-	CASSLYTGVGNQPQHF	TGTGCCAGCAGCTTGTATACCGGGGTGGGCAATCAGCCCCAGCATTTT
-	TRBV19	TRBJ1-5	-	CASSIVKLQPQHF	TGTGCCAGTAGTATAGTAAAGCTCCAGCCCCAGCATTTT
-	TRBV19	TRBJ1-2	TRBD1	CASSIDLHRGRNYGYTF	TGTGCCAGTAGTATAGATCTCCACAGGGGGCGGAACTATGGCTACACCTTC
-	TRBV20-1	TRBJ1-1	TRBD1	CSAKKDREAFF	TGCAGTGCGAAAAAGGACAGGGAGGCTTTCTTT
-	TRBV5-3	TRBJ2-2	-	CARSSDRNSTGELFF	TGTGCCAGAAGCTCTGACAGGAATAGCACCGGGGAGCTGTTTTTT
-	TRBV19	TRBJ1-5	-	CASSTQSLVYSNQPQHF	TGTGCCAGTAGTACCCAATCACTGGTTTATAGCAATCAGCCCCAGCATTTT
-	TRBV7-9	TRBJ2-2	TRBD1	CASSLDRTGELFF	TGTGCCAGCAGTCTGGACAGGACCGGGGAGCTGTTTTTT
-	TRBV12-3/TRBV12-4	TRBJ2-5	-	CASSPGGQETQYF	TGTGCCAGCAGCCCCGGGGGCCAAGAGACCCAGTACTTC
-	TRBV30	TRBJ1-1	-	CAWGSGTEAFF	TGTGCCTGGGGGTCAGGGACTGAAGCTTTCTTT
-	TRBV2	TRBJ1-1	TRBD1	CASSKGQGAEAFF	TGTGCCAGCAGCAAAGGACAGGGGGCTGAAGCTTTCTTT
-	TRBV6-5	TRBJ1-6	-	CASSLHRVETPLHF	TGTGCCAGCAGTTTACACAGGGTTGAGACACCCCTCCACTTT
-	TRBV6-4	TRBJ2-3	TRBD1	CASKGQGEADTQYF	TGTGCCAGCAAAGGACAGGGGGAGGCAGATACGCAGTATTTT
-	TRBV5-4	TRBJ2-1	TRBD2	CASGGLAEFNEQFF	TGTGCCAGCGGAGGACTAGCGGAGTTCAATGAGCAGTTCTTC
-	TRBV5-1	TRBJ1-5	-	CASRESPAGQPQHF	TGTGCCAGCAGGGAAAGCCCGGCGGGTCAGCCCCAGCATTTT
once	TRBV3-1/TRBV3-2	TRBJ2-1	TRBD2	CASGEEREHKFF	TGTGCCAGCGGAGAGGAGCGGGAGCATAAGTTCTTC
-	TRBV12-3/TRBV12-4	TRBJ2-1	-	CASSFGGEQFF	TGTGCCAGCAGTTTTGGCGGAGAGCAGTTCTTC